The 9 T cell receptor beta chains reported below all come from one sample, sequenced in a study of control samples from healthy donors and cancer patients. Sequencing used immunoSEQ multiplex PCR; TCRdb keeps in-frame clones, though not all of them. The repertoire includes under 140,000 clones, more than 75% of them detected once, and 3.7% sits in the top ten. The specimen was PBMCs. These receptors all come from a woman in her sixties with lung cancer.

The V call is TRBV4-3, the J call TRBJ2-7; 9 bases are a match to TRBD1. Per the germline V gene, CDR1 is LGHNA and CDR2 is YSLEER. Losses at the gene ends were 4 bases for V and 6 bases for J; bases not matched to a gene: 10. CDR3 length: 15 residues. DNA for the CDR3: TGCGCCAGCAGCCTAAGTCCCGGGACAGGGAGCGAGCAGTACTTC. This translates into CASSLSPGTGSEQYF.

The J gene is TRBJ2-7, the V gene TRBV12-5; D gene ambiguous. The CDR3 covers 11 residues. Germline V gene lookup returns CDR1 LGHNT and CDR2 FRNRAP. With 3 bases removed from V and 3 bases from J, the gap between germline ends came to 3 bases. CDR3 loop: CASGFRYEQYF. CDR3 DNA: TGTGCTAGTGGTTTCCGCTACGAGCAGTACTTC.

This rearrangement joins TRBV6-1 to TRBJ1-1; D is ambiguous. Germline V gene sequence: CDR1 MNHNS, CDR2 SASEGT. The CDR3 totals 12 residues. Trimming stripped 3 bases from V and 10 bases from J, with 12 bases between. CDR3 sequence reads: CASSEYSGGAFF. The DNA of the CDR3 is TGTGCCAGCAGTGAGTACTCTGGAGGAGCTTTCTTT.

For this clone: A read error may produce the germline difference seen at one junction end. This chain uses TRBV9 with TRBJ1-1, with a weak D call TRBD1 (5 bases). The CDR3 runs 12 residues. Germline CDR1 SGDLS, CDR2 YYNGEE. CDR3 in DNA: TGTGCCAGCAGCGTAGGAGGGACGCGCGCGGCCTTT. Its protein is CASSVGGTRAAF.

V usage is TRBV3-1 (or the pseudogene TRBV3-2) and J usage is TRBJ1-2; no definite D call. This CDR3 has 14 amino acids. Germline loops: CDR1 LGHDT, CDR2 YNNKEL (reference sequence). The ends were cut back, 0 bases at V and 6 bases at J, with 11 bases in the middle. The DNA of the CDR3 is TGTGCCAGCAGCCAAGATCCTGGCGGGGATGGCTACACCTTC. It codes for CASSQDPGGDGYTF.

This chain joins TRBV12-3 or TRBV12-4 and TRBJ2-7, with D hard to call. CDR3 length equals 13 residues. V lost 6 bases and J lost 5, with 14 bases in between. The chain's CDR3 is CASSADIPHEQYF. CDR3 nucleotides: TGTGCCAGCAGCGCCGACATCCCCCACGAGCAGTACTTC.

The chain recombines TRBV30 with TRBJ2-5; unclear D gene. Germline V CDR1 and CDR2: GTSNPN, SVGIG (reference sequence). The CDR3 length is 12 residues. Deletions cut 4 bases from V and 4 bases from J, with 10 bases between. CDR3 DNA sequence: TGTGCCTGGAAGAGTCCCTTAGAGACCCAGTACTTC. Translating it yields CAWKSPLETQYF.

This clone appeared a single time. This chain joins TRBV3-1 (or the pseudogene TRBV3-2) and TRBJ2-7, with a weak D call TRBD1 (5 bases). This CDR3 is built from 13 residues. Trimming left V 1 base short and J 3 bases short, with 7 bases between. Per germline, CDR1 LGHDT and CDR2 YNNKEL (reference sequence). The CDR3 DNA follows: TGTGCCAGCAGCCAAGGCAGGGTCTACGAGCAGTACTTC. This gives the protein CASSQGRVYEQYF.

CDR3 loop: CASSLRAGGGNTEAFF. The DNA of the CDR3 is TGTGCCAGCAGCTTACGGGCAGGTGGTGGGAACACTGAAGCTTTCTTT. The chain uses TRBV7-6 and TRBJ1-1; D is uncertain. Trimming cost V 2 bases and J 1 base, with 14 bases left between them. CDR1 SGHVS and CDR2 FNYEAQ come from the germline V gene. The CDR3 loop spans 16 amino acids. Full variable domain (outside the CDR3, taken from reference TRBV7-6 and TRBJ1-1): GAGVSQSPRYKVTKRGQDVALRCDPISGHVSLYWYRQALGQGPEFLTYFNYEAQQDKSGLPNDRFSAERPEGSISTLTIQRTEQRDSAMYRCASSLRAGGGNTEAFFGQGTRLTVV.